This TCR beta chain was observed in a study of low-dose radiotherapy and immunotherapy resistance in tumors. Looking at the study overall: With fractions of 0.5 Gy given every 2 weeks, Cohort 1 accumulated a total of 6.5 Gy. Members of Cohort 2 were treated with 1 Gy per fraction every two weeks; their total was 13 Gy over 26 weeks.

CDR1 and CDR2 (germline): SEHNR, FQNEAQ (reference sequence). The CDR3 runs to 17 residues. Trimming at V came to 3 bases and at J to 1 base, leaving 8 bases not matched to a gene. The table lists this clonotype with a few counts. First-strand cDNA relied on TRAV- and TRBV-specific primers spanning alpha and beta chains. TCR amplification involved about 18 PCR cycles with a constant-region primer and V-primer adapter. TCRdb redid the calling of the reads with MiXCR, one entry per CDR3 protein. The sample lists around 83,000 distinct CDR3 sequences; approximately 17% were seen once. Documented time point: before trial treatment. Donors received nivolumab, ipilimumab, aspirin, low-dose cyclophosphamide and low-dose radiotherapy.

The rearrangement joins TRBV7-9 to TRBJ1-3, with TRBD1 identical over 8 bases. The specimen comprised PBMCs, sampled before treatment. This sequence was found in a male donor with prostate cancer. CDR3 DNA: TGTGCCAGCAGCTTTTGGGACAGGAGAGGGTCTGGAAACACCATATATTTT. This sequence encodes CASSFWDRRGSGNTIYF. The full variable domain, with the rest looked up from reference TRBV7-9 and TRBJ1-3, is DTGVSQNPRHKITKRGQNVTFRCDPISEHNRLYWYRQTLGQGPEFLTYFQNEAQLEKSRLLSDRFSAERPKGSFSTLEIQRTEQGDSAMYLCASSFWDRRGSGNTIYFGEGSWLTVV.